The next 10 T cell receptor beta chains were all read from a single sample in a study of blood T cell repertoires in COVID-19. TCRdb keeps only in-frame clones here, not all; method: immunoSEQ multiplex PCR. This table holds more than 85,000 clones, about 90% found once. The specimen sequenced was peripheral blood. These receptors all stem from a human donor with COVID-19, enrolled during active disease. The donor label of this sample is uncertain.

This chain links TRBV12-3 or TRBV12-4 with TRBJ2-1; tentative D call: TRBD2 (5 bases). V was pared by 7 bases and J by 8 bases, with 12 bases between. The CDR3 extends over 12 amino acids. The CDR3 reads CASNWGDDEQFF. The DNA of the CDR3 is TGTGCCAGCAACTGGGGAGACGATGAGCAGTTCTTC.

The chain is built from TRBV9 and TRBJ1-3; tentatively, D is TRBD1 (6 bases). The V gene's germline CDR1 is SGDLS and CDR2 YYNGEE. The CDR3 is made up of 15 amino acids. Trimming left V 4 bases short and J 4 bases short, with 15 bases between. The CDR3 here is CASSPQGSGGNTIYF. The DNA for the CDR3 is TGTGCCAGCAGCCCCCAGGGGTCAGGAGGAAACACCATATATTTT.

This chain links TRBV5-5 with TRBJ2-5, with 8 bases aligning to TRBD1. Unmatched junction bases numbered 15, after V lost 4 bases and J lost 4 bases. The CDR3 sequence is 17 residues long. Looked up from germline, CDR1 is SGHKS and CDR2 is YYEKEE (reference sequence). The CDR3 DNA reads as TGTGCCAGCAGCCCGACTCGAGACAGGGGAGCGGCAGAGACCCAGTACTTC. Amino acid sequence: CASSPTRDRGAAETQYF.

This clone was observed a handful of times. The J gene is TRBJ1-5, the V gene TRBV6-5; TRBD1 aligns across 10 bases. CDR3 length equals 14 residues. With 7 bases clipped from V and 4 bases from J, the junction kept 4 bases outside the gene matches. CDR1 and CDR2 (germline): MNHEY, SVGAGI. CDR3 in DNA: TGTGCCAGCACCAGACAGGGGGCGAATCAGCCCCAGCATTTT. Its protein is CASTRQGANQPQHF.

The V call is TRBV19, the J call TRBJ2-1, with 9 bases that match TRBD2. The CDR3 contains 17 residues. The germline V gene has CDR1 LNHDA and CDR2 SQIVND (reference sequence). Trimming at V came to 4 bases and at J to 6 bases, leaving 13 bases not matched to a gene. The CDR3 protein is CASSRDSPGLAPNEQFF. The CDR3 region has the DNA TGTGCCAGTAGTAGAGATTCCCCGGGACTAGCACCCAATGAGCAGTTCTTC.

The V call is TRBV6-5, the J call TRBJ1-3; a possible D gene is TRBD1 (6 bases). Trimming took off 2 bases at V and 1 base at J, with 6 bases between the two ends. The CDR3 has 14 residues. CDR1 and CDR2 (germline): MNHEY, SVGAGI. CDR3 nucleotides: TGTGCCAGCAGTTACGGGACATCTGGAAACACCATATATTTT. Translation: CASSYGTSGNTIYF.

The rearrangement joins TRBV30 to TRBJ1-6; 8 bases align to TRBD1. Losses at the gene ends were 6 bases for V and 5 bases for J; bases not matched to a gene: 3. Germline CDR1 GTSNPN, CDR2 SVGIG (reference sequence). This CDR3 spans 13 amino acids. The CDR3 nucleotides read TGTGCCTGCAGACAGGGGAATAATTCACCCCTCCACTTT. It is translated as CACRQGNNSPLHF.

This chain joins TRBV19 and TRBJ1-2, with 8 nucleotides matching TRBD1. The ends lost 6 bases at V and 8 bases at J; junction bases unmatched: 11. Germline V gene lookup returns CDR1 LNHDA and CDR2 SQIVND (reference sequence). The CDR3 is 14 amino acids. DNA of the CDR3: TGTGCCAGTAGCGAATCCGGGACAGGAGGGGGCTACACCTTC. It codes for CASSESGTGGGYTF.

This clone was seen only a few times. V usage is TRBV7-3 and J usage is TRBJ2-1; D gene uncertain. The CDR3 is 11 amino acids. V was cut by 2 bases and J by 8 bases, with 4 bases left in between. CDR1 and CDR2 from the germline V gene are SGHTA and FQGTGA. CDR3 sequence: CASSLGHEQFF. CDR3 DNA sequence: TGTGCCAGCAGCTTAGGGCATGAGCAGTTCTTC.

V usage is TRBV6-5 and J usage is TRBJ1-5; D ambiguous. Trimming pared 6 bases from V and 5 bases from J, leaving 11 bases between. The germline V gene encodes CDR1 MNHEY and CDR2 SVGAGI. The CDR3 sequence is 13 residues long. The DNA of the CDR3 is TGTGCCAGCAGGGCACAGTTAGATCAGCCCCAGCATTTT. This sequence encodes CASRAQLDQPQHF.